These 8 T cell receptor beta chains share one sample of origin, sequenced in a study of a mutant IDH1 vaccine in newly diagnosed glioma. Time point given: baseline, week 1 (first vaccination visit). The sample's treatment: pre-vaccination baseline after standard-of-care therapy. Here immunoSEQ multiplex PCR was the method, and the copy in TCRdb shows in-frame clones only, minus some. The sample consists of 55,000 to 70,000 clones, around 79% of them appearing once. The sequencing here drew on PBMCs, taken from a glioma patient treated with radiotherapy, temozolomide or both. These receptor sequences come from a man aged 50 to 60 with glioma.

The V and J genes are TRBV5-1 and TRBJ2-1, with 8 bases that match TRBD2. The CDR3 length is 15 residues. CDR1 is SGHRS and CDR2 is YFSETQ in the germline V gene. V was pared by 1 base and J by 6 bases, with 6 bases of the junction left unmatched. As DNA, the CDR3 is TGCGCCAGCAGCTTGTTGAGCGGGGGTATCAATGAGCAGTTCTTC. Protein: CASSLLSGGINEQFF.

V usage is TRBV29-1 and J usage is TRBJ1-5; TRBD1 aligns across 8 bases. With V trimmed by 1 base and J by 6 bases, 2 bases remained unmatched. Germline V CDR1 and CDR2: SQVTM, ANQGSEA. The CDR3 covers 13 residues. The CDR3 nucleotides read TGCAGCGTTGAAGTAGACAGGGGTCAGCCCCAGCATTTT. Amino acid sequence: CSVEVDRGQPQHF.

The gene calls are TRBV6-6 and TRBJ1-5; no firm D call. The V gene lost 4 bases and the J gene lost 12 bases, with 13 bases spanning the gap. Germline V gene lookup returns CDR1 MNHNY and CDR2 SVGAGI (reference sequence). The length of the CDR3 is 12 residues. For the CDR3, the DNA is TGTGCCAGCAGTTCGGGTCCCGAACTCCAGCATTTT. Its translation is CASSSGPELQHF.

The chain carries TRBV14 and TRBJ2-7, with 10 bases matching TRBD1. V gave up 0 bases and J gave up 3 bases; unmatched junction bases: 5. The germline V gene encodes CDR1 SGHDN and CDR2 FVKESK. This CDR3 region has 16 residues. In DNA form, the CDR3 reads TGTGCCAGCAGCCAAGATCTGGGACAGGGGAACTACGAGCAGTACTTC. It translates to CASSQDLGQGNYEQYF.

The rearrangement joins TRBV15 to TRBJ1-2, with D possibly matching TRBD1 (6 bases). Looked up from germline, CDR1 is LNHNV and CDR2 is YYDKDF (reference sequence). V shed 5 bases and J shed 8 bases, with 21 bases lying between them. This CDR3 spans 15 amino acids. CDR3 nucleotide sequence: TGTGCCACCAGCCCCCCGCCGGGGGCAGGAGGGGGCTACACCTTC. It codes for CATSPPPGAGGGYTF.

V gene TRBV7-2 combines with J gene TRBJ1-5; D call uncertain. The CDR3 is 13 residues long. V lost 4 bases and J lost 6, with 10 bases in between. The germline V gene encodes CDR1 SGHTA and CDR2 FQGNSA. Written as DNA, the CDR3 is TGTGCCAGCAGCTACCTAACGGGTCAGCCCCAGCATTTT. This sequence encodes CASSYLTGQPQHF.

The CDR3 nucleotides read TGTGCCAGCAGCTTCCACCCCGACAGGTTTAACTATGGCTACACCTTC. This translates into CASSFHPDRFNYGYTF. The V gene is TRBV13, the J gene TRBJ1-2; maybe TRBD1 (6 bases). V was cut by 3 bases and J by 1 base, with 15 bases left in between. The CDR3 is 16 residues long. Looked up from germline, CDR1 is PRHDT and CDR2 is FYEKMQ (reference sequence).

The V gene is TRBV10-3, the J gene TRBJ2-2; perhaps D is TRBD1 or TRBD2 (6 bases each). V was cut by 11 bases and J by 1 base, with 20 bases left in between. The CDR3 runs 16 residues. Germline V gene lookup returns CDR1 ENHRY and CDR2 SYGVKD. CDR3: CAAAGLGGLNTGELFF. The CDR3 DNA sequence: TGTGCCGCGGCCGGGTTAGGGGGGCTGAACACCGGGGAGCTGTTTTTT.